This TCR beta chain was observed in a study of blood T cell repertoires in COVID-19. Turning to the study itself: Material from acute and convalescent COVID-19 was sourced from the United States, Italy and Spain. From T cells, B-cell-depleted T cells, or PBMCs came the material, which was cDNA or gDNA.

A few counts support this clone. In Seattle, patients joined the study during active infection and were tracked longitudinally. Germline loops: CDR1 MGHRA, CDR2 YSYEKL. This CDR3 is built from 16 residues. The V end lost 1 base, the J end lost 0 bases, and 10 bases lay between the germline ends. Using immunoSEQ multiplex PCR, the repertoire was profiled, and TCRdb retains in-frame clones only, with some absent. Of around 260,000 clones in the sample, approximately 93% were seen once. This clonotype originated in a woman under 40 with COVID-19, enrolled during active disease. The sequencing sample was made of peripheral blood. The J gene is TRBJ2-1, the V gene TRBV4-1; the D is unclear. CDR3 nucleotide sequence: TGCGCCAGCAGCCAAGTTGACATAATCTCCTACAATGAGCAGTTCTTC. It is translated as CASSQVDIISYNEQFF.